Sequencing of this T cell receptor (beta chain) was carried out in a study of response to subunit inactivated influenza vaccine. Study-wide findings and caveats: The authors proposed limited new T cell recruitment per seasonal influenza vaccination.

CDR3 length: 15 residues. Trimming shortened V by 0 bases and J by 5 bases, and 14 bases separated the two germline ends. Germline V lookup: CDR1 GTSNPN, CDR2 SVGIG (reference sequence). TCRdb processed the RT-PCR reads anew with MiXCR; each CDR3 protein has one entry. The table records hundreds of thousands of distinct CDR3 sequences, about 18% of them present only once. Comments on this clonotype: Antigen unknown.

V usage is TRBV30 and J usage is TRBJ2-1, with D tentatively TRBD1 (6 bases). This specimen consisted of PBMCs from blood, obtained 4 to 6 days after vaccination. This TCR derives from a man aged 50 to 59 who received an inactivated influenza vaccine. The CDR3 loop reads CAWSVGGGHHNEQFF. Here the CDR3 DNA reads TGTGCCTGGAGTGTAGGGGGTGGGCACCACAATGAGCAGTTCTTC.